This T cell receptor beta chain was identified during a study of tumor and adjacent non-tumor tissue in lung cancer. Study-wide points: Normal lung showed higher cumulative top 100 clone frequency than tumor.

The germline gives CDR1 SGHAT, CDR2 FQNNGV. V was pared by 3 bases and J by 5 bases, with 5 bases between. This CDR3 spans 11 amino acids. No cell sorting was done before RNA was extracted from the tissue. Distant lung tissue was collected more than 3 cm away from the tumor edge. TCRbeta libraries were built with three rounds of nested PCR, modified from ARM-PCR. One entry per CDR3 protein, called by TCRdb with MiXCR from the multiplex PCR reads. Here the sample spans 80,000 or so distinct CDR3 sequences, about four fifths being singletons. Remarks on this clonotype: Its antigen is not known.

Sequencing was done on a sample of distant non-tumor lung tissue. The receptor was derived from a man in his 60s with non-small cell lung cancer. The chain combines TRBV11-2 with TRBJ2-7; D ambiguous. The CDR3 is CASSFMHEQYV. In nucleotides, the CDR3 is TGTGCCAGCAGCTTTATGCACGAGCAGTACGTC.